Described below is a single T cell receptor (beta chain) sequence and its context. Its antigen is not yet known. No base quality information exists; no much larger clone differs at one position. Enrollment in ICON was initiated in 2016, and the last patient was enrolled in 2018. Fresh tumor and matched uninvolved tissue for in-depth immune analyses, including TCR sequencing, were collected from a subcohort of 65 to 80 patients. TCR sequencing was performed on DNA isolated from bulk tissue, without cell sorting. The source of the sample is a study of tumor-infiltrating lymphocytes in localized non-small cell lung cancer (dated by TCRdb to about 2021). In the study overall: Patients whose samples were collected after neoadjuvant chemotherapy, as well as both smokers and never-smokers and several histologies, were included in the cohort. Each patient provided resected tumor tissue plus uninvolved lung tissue from the same patient, with the uninvolved lung tissue described as non-adjacent to the tumor. Flow cytometry, multiplex immunofluorescence, RNA-seq, exome sequencing and proteomics were applied to the same patients as TCR sequencing, which was one of several integrated assays. The overall ICON cohort was composed of around 150 surgical patients with localized non-small cell lung cancer whose tumors were resected. A total of fewer than 60 patients were included in the paired tumor versus uninvolved lung comparison of immunoSEQ T-cell fraction. The investigation overall reported the following: TCR-derived T-cell fraction did not differ between the flow cytometry-defined immunotypes IM1 (good prognosis) and IM2 (poor prognosis). Because assay coverage varied across patients depending on available tissue quantity, TCR sequencing was performed for only a subset of the cohort. Different pieces of the same tissue were used for different assays, so technical variation could not be separated from intratumor heterogeneity. Recurrence-free survival showed no association with tumor T-cell fraction measured by TCR sequencing (p = 0.61). Consistent with immunofluorescence CD3 counts, TCRbeta sequencing supported greater T cell infiltration in tumors than in uninvolved lung tissue.

The T-cell fraction in tumor and uninvolved lung tissue was provided by TCR sequencing with the immunoSEQ assay. As for how the authors treated the data: For survival analysis, patients were split into high (upper tertile) and low (lower two tertiles) T-cell fraction groups and compared by log-rank test. A signed-rank test was used to check for differences in T-cell fraction between paired tumor and uninvolved lung. In TCRdb, the immuneACCESS table is reduced to in-frame sequences with V and J assigned. These tables do not hold every clone; where another copy was compared, an unresolved V gene accounts for under half, and the others remain unexplained. Clonal size and the V and J genes are those of that table, whereas D and trimming came from the DNA. The sample table records approximately 12,000 clones; 66% of these occur just once. 6% to 8% of the sample belongs to the ten largest clones. CDR1 and CDR2 are read off the germline V gene as MNHEY and SVGAGI. V ends up 7 bases short and J 3 bases short, with an unmatched junction base count of 5. The cysteine opens and the phenylalanine closes a CDR3 of 14 amino acids. Only the CDR3 region is kept as DNA, spanning 42 bases read in frame from base 1.

The rearranged chain carries TRBV6-5 and TRBJ2-3; 9 bases in the middle match TRBD1. The sequence was obtained from a human donor with non-small cell lung cancer. Sequencing used lung tumor tissue. The nucleotide sequence reads TGTGCCAGCACCACGGGGACAGGGACAGATACGCAGTATTTT. This encodes CASTTGTGTDTQYF.